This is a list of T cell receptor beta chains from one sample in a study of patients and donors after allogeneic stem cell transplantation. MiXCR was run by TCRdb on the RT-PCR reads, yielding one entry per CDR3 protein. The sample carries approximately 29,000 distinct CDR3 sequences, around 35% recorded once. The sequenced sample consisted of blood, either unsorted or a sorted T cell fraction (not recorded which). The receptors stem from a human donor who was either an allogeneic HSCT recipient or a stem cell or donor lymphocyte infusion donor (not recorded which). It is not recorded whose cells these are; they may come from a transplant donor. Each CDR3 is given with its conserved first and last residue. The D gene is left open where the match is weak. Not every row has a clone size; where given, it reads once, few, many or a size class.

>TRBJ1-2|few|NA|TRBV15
TGTGCCACCAGCAGAGACCGGTTCTATGGCTACACCTTC
CATSRDRFYGYTF
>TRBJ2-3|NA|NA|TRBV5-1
TGCGCCAGCAGCTTGGTTGACTATACGCAGTATTTT
CASSLVDYTQYF
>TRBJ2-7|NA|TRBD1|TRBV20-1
TGCAGTGCTAGAGGCGACAGGGACGAGCAGTACTTC
CSARGDRDEQYF
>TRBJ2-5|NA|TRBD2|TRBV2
TGTGCCAGCAGAGGACTAGCGGGAGCTTTGGGAGAGACCCAGTACTTC
CASRGLAGALGETQYF
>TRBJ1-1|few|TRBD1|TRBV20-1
TGCAGTGCTGGGACAGGGGAAATCATGAACACTGAAGCTTTCTTT
CSAGTGEIMNTEAFF
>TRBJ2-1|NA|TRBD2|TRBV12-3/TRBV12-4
TGTGCCAGCAGTTGGACTAGCGGTTCGTTCTACAATGAGCAGTTCTTC
CASSWTSGSFYNEQFF
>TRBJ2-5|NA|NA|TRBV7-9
TGTGCCAGCAGCCTCAACCCTTATCGGGACCCCCAAGAGACCCAGTACTTC
CASSLNPYRDPQETQYF
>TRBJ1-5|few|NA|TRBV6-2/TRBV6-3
TGTGCCAGCAGAGGAGCTAATCAGCCCCAGCATTTT
CASRGANQPQHF
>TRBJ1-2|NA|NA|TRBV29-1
TGCAGCGTTGACGACTATGGCTACACCTTC
CSVDDYGYTF
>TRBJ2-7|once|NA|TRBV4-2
TGTGCCAGCAGCCTTAGCAGCACTTCCTACGAGCAGTACTTC
CASSLSSTSYEQYF
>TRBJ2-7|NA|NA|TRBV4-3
TGCGCCAGCAGCCAAGATCTGGGTATCGAGCAGTACTTC
CASSQDLGIEQYF
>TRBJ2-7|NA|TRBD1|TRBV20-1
TGCAGTGCTAGAGATCTGGGGACAGAAGCCTACGAGCAGTACTTC
CSARDLGTEAYEQYF
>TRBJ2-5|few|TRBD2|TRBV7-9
TGTGCCAGCAGCCTACTTAGCGGGTCCCAAGAGACCCAGTACTTC
CASSLLSGSQETQYF
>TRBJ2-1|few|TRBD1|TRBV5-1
TGCGCCAGCAGCAGACAACCAGGCAGGGGGAATGAGCAGTTCTTC
CASSRQPGRGNEQFF
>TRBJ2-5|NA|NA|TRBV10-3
TGTGCCATCAGTGTGGGGTCCCAAGAGACCCAGTACTTC
CAISVGSQETQYF
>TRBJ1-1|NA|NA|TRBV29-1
TGCAGCGTTGGGACCCGATTAAACACTGAAGCTTTCTTT
CSVGTRLNTEAFF
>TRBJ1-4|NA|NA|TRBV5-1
TGCGCCAGCAGCTTGGACGAAGACGAAAAACTGTTTTTT
CASSLDEDEKLFF
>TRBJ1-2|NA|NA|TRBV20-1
TGCAGTGCTAGGTTACAGGGAAACACCTTC
CSARLQGNTF
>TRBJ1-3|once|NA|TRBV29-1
TGCAGCGTTGGCGGGGTTGGGGCCAGCTCTGGAAACACCATATATTTT
CSVGGVGASSGNTIYF
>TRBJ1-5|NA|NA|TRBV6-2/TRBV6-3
TGTGCCAGCAGTTTTCCTGGCCCCCGGGACTGGAGTCATCGACAGCCCCAGCATTTT
CASSFPGPRDWSHRQPQHF
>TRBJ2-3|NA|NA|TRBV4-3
TGCGCCAGCAGGCTCATAGCTGGAAGCACAGATACGCAGTATTTT
CASRLIAGSTDTQYF
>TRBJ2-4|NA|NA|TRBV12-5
TGTGCTAGTGGTTGGACTTTAGCCAAAAACATTCAGTACTTC
CASGWTLAKNIQYF
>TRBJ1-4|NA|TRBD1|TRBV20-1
TGCAGTCCACAGGGGCGCGGTGAAAAACTGTTTTTT
CSPQGRGEKLFF
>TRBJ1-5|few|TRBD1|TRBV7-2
TGTGCCAGCAGCCAAAGGACAGGCCCCAATCAGCCCCAGCATTTT
CASSQRTGPNQPQHF
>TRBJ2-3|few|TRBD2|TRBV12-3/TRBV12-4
TGTGCCAGCAGTCCTCTACGGGTAGCGGGGATCCCTAAGGGGTATTTT
CASSPLRVAGIPKGYF
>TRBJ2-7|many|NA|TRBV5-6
TGTGCCAGCAGCTTACCCGGAGCCGCCTACGAGCAGTACTTC
CASSLPGAAYEQYF
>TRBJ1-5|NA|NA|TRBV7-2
TGTGCCAGCAGCTTAGGAGGCGGGGGTCAGCCCCAGCATTTT
CASSLGGGGQPQHF
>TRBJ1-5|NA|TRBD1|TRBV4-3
TGCGCCAGCAGCCCACAGGGGGCTAATCAGCCCCAGCATTTT
CASSPQGANQPQHF
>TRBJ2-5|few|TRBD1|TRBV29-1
TGCAGCGAAATACAGGGGAGCCAAGAGACCCAGTACTTC
CSEIQGSQETQYF
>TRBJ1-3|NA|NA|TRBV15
TGTGCCACCAGCTGGGGGGGTTCAGGGACAAGAAACACCATATATTTT
CATSWGGSGTRNTIYF
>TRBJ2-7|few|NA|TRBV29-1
TGCAGCGTTGAAGATGTCAGGGAGGAGTCCTACGAGCAGTACTTC
CSVEDVREESYEQYF
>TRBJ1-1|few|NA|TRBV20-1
TGCAGTGCTTTGAGGGGGGACATGAACACTGAAGCTTTCTTT
CSALRGDMNTEAFF
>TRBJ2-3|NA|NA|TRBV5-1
TGCGCCAGCAGCAAGACCCCGACGGGCACAGATACGCAGTATTTT
CASSKTPTGTDTQYF
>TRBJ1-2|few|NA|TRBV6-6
TGTGCCAGCAGTTCTGGACGGAACTATGGCTACACCTTC
CASSSGRNYGYTF
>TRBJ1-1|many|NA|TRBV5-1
TGCGCCAGCAGCCGAGAAGGGGTTTGGACTGAAGCTTTCTTT
CASSREGVWTEAFF
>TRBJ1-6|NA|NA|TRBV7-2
TGTGCCAGCAGCCTGAGACAGAGCTCCTATAATTCACCCCTCCACTTT
CASSLRQSSYNSPLHF
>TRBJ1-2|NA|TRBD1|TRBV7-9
TGTGCCAGCAGTCCTCTTTACGGGGACAGGGCGATTGGTGATGGCTACACCTTC
CASSPLYGDRAIGDGYTF
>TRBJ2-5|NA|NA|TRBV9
TGTGCCAGCAGCGGCCCCCCAGAGACCCAGTACTTC
CASSGPPETQYF
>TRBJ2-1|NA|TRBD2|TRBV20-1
TGCAGTGCTAGATCCAGACTAGCGACAAAATGGGATGAGCAGTTCTTC
CSARSRLATKWDEQFF
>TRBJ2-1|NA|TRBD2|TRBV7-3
TGTGCCAGCAGCCGAAGGACTAGCGGATACAATGAGCAGTTCTTC
CASSRRTSGYNEQFF
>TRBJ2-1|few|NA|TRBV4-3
TGCGCCAGCAGCCAGCCGCCTTCGGGAGTAGGTGAGCAGTTCTTC
CASSQPPSGVGEQFF
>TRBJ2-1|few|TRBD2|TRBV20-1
TGCAGTGCTGGGGGGAGCGGGAGTGTCGCCTACAATGAGCAGTTCTTC
CSAGGSGSVAYNEQFF
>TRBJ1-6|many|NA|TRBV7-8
TGTGCCAGCAGCTTTGTGTCAGGAAGCTCCTATAATTCACCCCTCCACTTT
CASSFVSGSSYNSPLHF
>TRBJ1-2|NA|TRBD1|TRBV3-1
TGTGCCAGCAGCCAAAGTCGAGGGACAGGGCCTGGCTATGGCTACACCTTC
CASSQSRGTGPGYGYTF
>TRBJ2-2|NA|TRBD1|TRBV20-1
TGCAGTGCTAGAGGGTTCCGGGACAGGGAGGACACCGGGGAGCTGTTTTTT
CSARGFRDREDTGELFF
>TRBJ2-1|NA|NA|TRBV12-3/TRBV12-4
TGTGCCAGCAGTTTCTTAGAGGAGCAGTTCTTC
CASSFLEEQFF
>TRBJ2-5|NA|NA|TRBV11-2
TGTGCCAGCAGCCCCCGCCGGGGTTTCCAAGAGACCCAGTACTTC
CASSPRRGFQETQYF
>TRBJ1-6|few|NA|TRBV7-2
TGTGCCAGCAGCTTATTGGGGGCCTATAATTCACCCCTCCACTTT
CASSLLGAYNSPLHF
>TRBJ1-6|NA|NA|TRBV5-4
TGTGCCAGCAGCCACAGGGATCGTAATTCACCCCTCCACTTT
CASSHRDRNSPLHF
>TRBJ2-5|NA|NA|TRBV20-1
TGCAGTGCTAGAGGGAGGGCCCGGGAGACCCAGTACTTC
CSARGRARETQYF
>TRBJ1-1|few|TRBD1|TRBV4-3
TGCGCCAGCAGCCAAAGACAGGGGGTTCGAGCTTTCTTT
CASSQRQGVRAFF
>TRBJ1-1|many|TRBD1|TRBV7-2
TGTGCCAGCAGCACGGGACAGGGGGCGACTAAAGGTGAAGCTTTCTTT
CASSTGQGATKGEAFF
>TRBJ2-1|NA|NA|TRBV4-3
TGCGCCAGCAGCCAAGATTCGGGATTGGGCAATGAGCAGTTCTTC
CASSQDSGLGNEQFF
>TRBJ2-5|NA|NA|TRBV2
TGTGCCAGCAGTGAAGCGAGGGCAGGGTGGAATACCCAAGAGACCCAGTACTTC
CASSEARAGWNTQETQYF
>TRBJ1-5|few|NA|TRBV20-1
TGCAGTGCTAGAGTCGGGGGTAATCAGCCCCAGCATTTT
CSARVGGNQPQHF
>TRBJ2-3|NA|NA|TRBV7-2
TGTGCCAGCAGCTTAGCCCCCGGAGATACGCAGTATTTT
CASSLAPGDTQYF